A selection of T cell receptor beta chains follows, all from one sample in a study of cytomegalovirus exposure and HLA in healthy donors. Assay used: immunoSEQ multiplex PCR; TCRdb lists only in-frame clones, some missing. The sample consists of approximately 190,000 clones, about 89% of them appearing once. Specimen: PBMCs. These receptors were obtained from a young man in good health and CMV-seronegative. Each CDR3 is given with its conserved first and last residue. The order of the fields is D gene, V gene, J gene, clone size, CDR3 DNA, CDR3 protein. The D gene is left open where the match is weak. Clone size is given for some rows only: seen once, a few or many times, or a class if the clone is expanded.

>NA|TRBV5-1|TRBJ2-3|NA
TGCGCCAGCAGCTTGGCCATGACAGATACGCAGTATTTT
CASSLAMTDTQYF
>NA|TRBV5-4|TRBJ2-1|NA
TGTGCCAGCAGCTTATCAAGGCAGGGTGTCGATGAGCAGTTCTTC
CASSLSRQGVDEQFF
>NA|TRBV5-6|TRBJ1-3|NA
TGTGCCAGCAGCCTCCGGGGGACTGGAAACACCATATATTTT
CASSLRGTGNTIYF
>NA|TRBV28|TRBJ1-5|NA
TGTGCCAGCAGTTTAAGGAGTCCCAGCAATCAGCCCCAGCATTTT
CASSLRSPSNQPQHF
>TRBD1|TRBV25-1|TRBJ2-5|NA
TGTGCCAGCACCATGGTCGGACAGGGTAGACGAGAGACCCAGTACTTC
CASTMVGQGRRETQYF
>NA|TRBV14|TRBJ1-2|NA
TGTGCCAGCAGCCAAGAAGGACGGAGGTGTTACGCCTTC
CASSQEGRRCYAF
>NA|TRBV7-2|TRBJ1-3|NA
TGTGCCAGCAGCCGGCCCGCGGATCCCGTCTCTGGAAACACCATATATTTT
CASSRPADPVSGNTIYF
>TRBD1|TRBV28|TRBJ1-1|NA
TGTGCCAGCATTGACAGGGTTGGTTCCCGGGCTTTCTTT
CASIDRVGSRAFF
>NA|TRBV5-1|TRBJ1-3|few
TGCGCCAGCAGCCCGGTCGTGCCTGGCTCTGGAAACACCATATATTTT
CASSPVVPGSGNTIYF
>TRBD1|TRBV9|TRBJ2-5|NA
TGTGCCAGCAGCGTAGGGACAGGGATAGAGACCCAGTACTTC
CASSVGTGIETQYF